This T cell receptor beta chain was retrieved from a study of T cell repertoires in cytomegalovirus infection. TCRdb re-derived calls from the reads in MiXCR, one entry per CDR3 protein. The repertoire includes 900,000 to 950,000 distinct CDR3 sequences, 25% to 40% of them detected once, and around 15% sits in the top ten. Trimming removed 9 bases at V and 5 bases at J, with 23 bases between. CDR1 is SEHNR, CDR2 FQNEAQ, per germline (reference sequence). There are 15 residues in the CDR3. Note on this clonotype: Its antigen is as yet unknown.

The TCR comes from a human donor in good health (CMV status not recorded). Some clones in this sample may be carry-over from other donors' samples. The V and J genes are TRBV7-9 and TRBJ2-7; tentatively, D is TRBD2 (8 bases). This sample comprised cultured CD8+ T cells from PBMCs, obtained from culture after CMV antigen stimulation. The CDR3 loop is CASLLTGGDSDEQYF. CDR3 coding DNA: TGTGCCAGTCTACTAACGGGGGGGGACAGCGACGAGCAGTACTTC.